Listed below are T cell receptor beta chains from one sample, sequenced in a study of blood T cell repertoires in COVID-19. Sequencing was performed with immunoSEQ multiplex PCR; in TCRdb, only in-frame clones are kept and a portion is missing. The sample carries about 480,000 clones, about 89% recorded once. Specimen: peripheral blood. These receptor sequences come from a woman between 25 and 40 years old with acute or convalescent COVID-19. The CDR3 runs from the conserved cysteine through the conserved F or W. Each record gives: V gene, clone size, J gene, D gene, CDR3 protein, CDR3 DNA. D genes are given only for firm matches. Rows may omit the clone size; those that give it use once, few, many or a size class.

TRBV5-4,.,TRBJ2-7,.,CASSLDPVYEQYF,TGTGCCAGCAGCTTGGATCCTGTCTACGAGCAGTACTTC
TRBV3-1/TRBV3-2,.,TRBJ2-6,.,CASSPNTASGANVLTF,TGTGCCAGCAGCCCTAATACAGCCTCTGGGGCCAACGTCCTGACTTTC
TRBV27,few,TRBJ2-7,TRBD2,CASSLSIHLLAGGYEQYF,TGTGCCAGCAGTTTATCGATCCACTTACTAGCGGGGGGCTACGAGCAGTACTTC
TRBV5-1,.,TRBJ2-5,TRBD1,CASRTPRTGPETQYF,TGCGCCAGCCGGACTCCGAGGACAGGGCCAGAGACCCAGTACTTC
TRBV27,once,TRBJ1-5,TRBD1,CASSPGSTGEYQPQHF,TGTGCCAGCAGCCCAGGAAGCACAGGGGAATATCAGCCCCAGCATTTT
TRBV11-3,once,TRBJ2-7,TRBD2,CASSRGDGYEQYF,TGTGCCAGCTCTCGGGGGGACGGCTACGAGCAGTACTTC
TRBV5-1,once,TRBJ1-1,TRBD1,CASSRTGGAQDTEAFF,TGCGCCAGCAGTCGGACAGGGGGCGCTCAGGACACTGAAGCTTTCTTT
TRBV7-2,once,TRBJ2-7,TRBD1,CASSFGQVTSQYF,TGTGCCAGCAGCTTCGGACAGGTTACGAGTCAGTACTTC
TRBV7-6,once,TRBJ2-2,TRBD2,CASRGRAGGQNTGELFF,TGTGCCAGCAGGGGACGGGCGGGGGGACAGAACACCGGGGAGCTGTTTTTT
TRBV2,.,TRBJ2-6,.,CASSEFAGGANVLTF,TGTGCCAGCAGTGAATTTGCGGGTGGGGCCAACGTCCTGACTTTC
TRBV11-2,.,TRBJ2-7,TRBD1,CASSLNSRTGPMSEQYF,TGTGCCAGCAGCTTAAATTCACGGACAGGGCCTATGAGCGAGCAGTACTTC
TRBV28,.,TRBJ2-2,.,CASSLTTGNTGELFF,TGTGCCAGCAGTTTGACGACAGGGAACACCGGGGAGCTGTTTTTT
TRBV6-5,.,TRBJ1-5,.,CASRTGEGNQPQHF,TGTGCCAGCAGAACGGGGGAGGGCAATCAGCCCCAGCATTTT
TRBV28,.,TRBJ2-2,TRBD2,CASSPAGLAGGNTGELFF,TGTGCCAGCAGTCCTGCAGGACTAGCGGGGGGAAACACCGGGGAGCTGTTTTTT
TRBV5-1,.,TRBJ2-3,.,CASSLGSRDTDTQYF,TGCGCCAGCAGCTTGGGCTCTAGAGACACAGATACGCAGTATTTT
TRBV5-1,few,TRBJ1-1,TRBD1,CASSLTGTAEAFF,TGCGCCAGCAGCTTAACTGGGACAGCTGAAGCTTTCTTT
TRBV15,.,TRBJ2-2,.,CATSRDLAGTGELFF,TGTGCCACCAGCAGAGATCTTGCGGGCACCGGGGAGCTGTTTTTT
TRBV9,.,TRBJ2-3,.,CASSVVPLDTQYF,TGTGCCAGCAGCGTAGTCCCCCTAGATACGCAGTATTTT
TRBV2,.,TRBJ2-7,TRBD2,CARRGTSGGESYEQYF,TGTGCCCGCAGGGGGACTAGCGGGGGGGAAAGCTACGAGCAGTACTTC
TRBV5-1,.,TRBJ1-1,.,CASSLGGGSTQRTEAFF,TGCGCCAGCAGCTTGGGTGGCGGGTCTACCCAGCGGACTGAAGCTTTCTTT
TRBV2,once,TRBJ2-1,.,CASGRFQEQFF,TGTGCCAGCGGGAGATTTCAGGAGCAGTTCTTC
TRBV4-1,.,TRBJ2-3,.,CASSLTVSRPDTQYF,TGCGCCAGCAGCCTGACAGTCTCCCGACCAGATACGCAGTATTTT
TRBV5-1,.,TRBJ1-1,TRBD1,CASSLGRQGGIANTEAFF,TGCGCCAGCAGCTTGGGTCGACAGGGCGGGATCGCGAACACTGAAGCTTTCTTT
TRBV27,.,TRBJ2-3,.,CASSSSGESTDTQYF,TGTGCCAGCAGTTCCTCGGGGGAAAGCACAGATACGCAGTATTTT
TRBV18,.,TRBJ1-1,.,CASSLMEDTEAFF,TGTGCCAGCTCCCTAATGGAGGACACTGAAGCTTTCTTT
TRBV27,.,TRBJ2-5,.,CASSRGLVETQYF,TGTGCCAGCAGTAGGGGGTTGGTGGAGACCCAGTACTTC
TRBV2,.,TRBJ2-5,TRBD2,CASGASGVEETQYF,TGTGCCAGCGGGGCTAGCGGGGTTGAAGAGACCCAGTACTTC
TRBV5-1,few,TRBJ2-2,TRBD1,CASSLGDRGTGELFF,TGCGCCAGCAGCTTGGGAGACAGGGGCACCGGGGAGCTGTTTTTT
TRBV5-1,.,TRBJ1-5,.,CASSADGNQPQHF,TGCGCCAGCAGCGCAGACGGGAATCAGCCCCAGCATTTT
TRBV2,.,TRBJ2-3,TRBD2,CASSITKAGEGKDTQYF,TGTGCCAGCAGTATTACCAAAGCGGGGGAGGGGAAAGATACGCAGTATTTT